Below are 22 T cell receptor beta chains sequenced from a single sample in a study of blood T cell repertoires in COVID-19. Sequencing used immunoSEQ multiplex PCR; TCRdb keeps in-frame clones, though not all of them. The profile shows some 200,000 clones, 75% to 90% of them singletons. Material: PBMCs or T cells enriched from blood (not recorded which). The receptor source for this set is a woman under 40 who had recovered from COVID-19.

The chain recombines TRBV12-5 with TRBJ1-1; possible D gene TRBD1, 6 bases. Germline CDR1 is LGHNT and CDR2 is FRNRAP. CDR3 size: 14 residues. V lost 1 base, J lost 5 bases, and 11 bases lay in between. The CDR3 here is CASGLARGGTEAFF. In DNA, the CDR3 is TGTGCTAGTGGTTTGGCAAGGGGGGGTACTGAAGCTTTCTTT.

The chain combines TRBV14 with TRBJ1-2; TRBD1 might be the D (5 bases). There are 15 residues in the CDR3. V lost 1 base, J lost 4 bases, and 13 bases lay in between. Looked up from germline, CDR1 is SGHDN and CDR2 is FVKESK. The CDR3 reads CASSQAGIGGYGYTF. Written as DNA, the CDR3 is TGTGCCAGCAGCCAAGCAGGGATCGGGGGCTATGGCTACACCTTC.

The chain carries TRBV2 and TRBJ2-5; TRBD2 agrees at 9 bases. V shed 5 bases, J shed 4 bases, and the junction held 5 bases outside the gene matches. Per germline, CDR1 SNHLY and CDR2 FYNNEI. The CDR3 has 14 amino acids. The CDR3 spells CASSLAGVGETQYF. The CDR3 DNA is TGTGCCAGCAGTTTAGCGGGGGTAGGAGAGACCCAGTACTTC. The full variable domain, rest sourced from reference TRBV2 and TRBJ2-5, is EPEVTQTPSHQVTQMGQEVILRCVPISNHLYFYWYRQILGQKVEFLVSFYNNEISEKSEIFDDQFSVERPDGSNFTLKIRSTKLEDSAMYFCASSLAGVGETQYFGPGTRLLVL.

CDR3 amino acids: CASSDPVGTEGRGEQFF. The CDR3 nucleotides are TGTGCCAGCAGTGACCCCGTCGGGACAGAGGGACGAGGTGAGCAGTTCTTC. The rearrangement joins TRBV6-4 to TRBJ2-1; 7 nucleotides match TRBD1. The CDR3 spans 17 residues. J lost 9 bases, V lost 2 bases, and 16 bases had no gene match. Germline CDR1 is MRHNA and CDR2 is SNTAGT.

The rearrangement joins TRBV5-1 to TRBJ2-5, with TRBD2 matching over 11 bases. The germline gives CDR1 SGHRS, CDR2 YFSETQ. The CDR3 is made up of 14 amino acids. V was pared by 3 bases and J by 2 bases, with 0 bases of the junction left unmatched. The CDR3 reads CASSWTSGQETQYF. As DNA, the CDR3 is TGCGCCAGCAGCTGGACTAGCGGGCAAGAGACCCAGTACTTC.

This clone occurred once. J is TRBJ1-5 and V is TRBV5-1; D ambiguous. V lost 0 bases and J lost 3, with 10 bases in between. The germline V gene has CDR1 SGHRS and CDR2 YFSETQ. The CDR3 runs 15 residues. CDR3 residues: CASSLDPGVNQPQHF. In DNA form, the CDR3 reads TGCGCCAGCAGCTTGGATCCCGGGGTCAATCAGCCCCAGCATTTT.

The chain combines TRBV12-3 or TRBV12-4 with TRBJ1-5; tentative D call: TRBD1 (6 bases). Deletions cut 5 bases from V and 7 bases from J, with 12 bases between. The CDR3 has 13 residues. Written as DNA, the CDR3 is TGTGCCAGCAGTCTACAGGGAGTGCAGCCCCAGCATTTT. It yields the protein CASSLQGVQPQHF.

The CDR3 protein is CASSNGEKLFF. The CDR3 bases are TGTGCCAGCAGTAACGGGGAAAAACTGTTTTTT. V and J are TRBV6-5 and TRBJ1-4; D gene unclear. Germline-derived CDR1 and CDR2 are MNHEY and SVGAGI. Trimming shortened V by 5 bases and J by 8 bases, and 6 bases separated the two germline ends. The CDR3 runs 11 residues.

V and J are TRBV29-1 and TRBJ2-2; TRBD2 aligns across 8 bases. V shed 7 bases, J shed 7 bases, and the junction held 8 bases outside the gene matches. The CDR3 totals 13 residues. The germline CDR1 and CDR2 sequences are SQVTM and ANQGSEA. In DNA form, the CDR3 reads TGCAGCGCATTGAAAGCGGGGGACGGGGAGCTGTTTTTT. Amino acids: CSALKAGDGELFF.

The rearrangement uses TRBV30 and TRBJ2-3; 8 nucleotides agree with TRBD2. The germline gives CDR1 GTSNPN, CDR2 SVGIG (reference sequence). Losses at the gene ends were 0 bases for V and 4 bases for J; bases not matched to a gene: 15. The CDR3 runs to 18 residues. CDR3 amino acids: CAWSVQRTAGGRADTQYF. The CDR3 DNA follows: TGTGCCTGGAGTGTACAAAGGACTGCGGGAGGTCGGGCAGATACGCAGTATTTT.

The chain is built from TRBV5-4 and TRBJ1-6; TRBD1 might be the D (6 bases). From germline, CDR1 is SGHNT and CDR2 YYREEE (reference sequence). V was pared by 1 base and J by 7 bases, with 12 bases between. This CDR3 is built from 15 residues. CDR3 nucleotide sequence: TGTGCCAGCAGCTTGATAGGGACACCGAATTCACCCCTCCACTTT. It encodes CASSLIGTPNSPLHF.

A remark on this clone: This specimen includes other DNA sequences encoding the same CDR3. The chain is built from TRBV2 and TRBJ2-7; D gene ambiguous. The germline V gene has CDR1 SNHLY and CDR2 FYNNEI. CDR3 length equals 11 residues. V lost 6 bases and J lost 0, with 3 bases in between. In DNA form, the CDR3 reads TGTGCCAGCAGCAGCTCCTACGAGCAGTACTTC. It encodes CASSSSYEQYF.

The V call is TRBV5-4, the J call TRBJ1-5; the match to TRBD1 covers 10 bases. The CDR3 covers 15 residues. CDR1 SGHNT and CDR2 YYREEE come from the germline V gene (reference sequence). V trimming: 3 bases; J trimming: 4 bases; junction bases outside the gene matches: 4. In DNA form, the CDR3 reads TGTGCCAGCAGCTCGGGACAGGGGATGAATCAGCCCCAGCATTTT. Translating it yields CASSSGQGMNQPQHF.

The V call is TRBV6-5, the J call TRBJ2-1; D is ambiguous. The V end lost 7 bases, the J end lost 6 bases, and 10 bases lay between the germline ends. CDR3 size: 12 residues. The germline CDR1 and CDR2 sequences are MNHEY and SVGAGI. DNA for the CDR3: TGTGCCAGCAACCGGGTAGGCAATGAGCAGTTCTTC. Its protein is CASNRVGNEQFF.

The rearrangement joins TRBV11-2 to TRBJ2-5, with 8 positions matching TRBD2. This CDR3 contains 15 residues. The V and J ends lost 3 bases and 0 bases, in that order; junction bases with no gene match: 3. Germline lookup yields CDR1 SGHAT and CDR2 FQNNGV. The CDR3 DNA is TGTGCCAGCAGCTTTAGCGGGACGTACCAAGAGACCCAGTACTTC. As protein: CASSFSGTYQETQYF.

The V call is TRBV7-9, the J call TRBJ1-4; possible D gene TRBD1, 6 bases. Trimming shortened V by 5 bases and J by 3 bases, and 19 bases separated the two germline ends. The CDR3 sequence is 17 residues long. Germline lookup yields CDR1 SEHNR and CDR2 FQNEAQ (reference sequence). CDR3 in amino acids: CASSLRLVTGPNEKLFF. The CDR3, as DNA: TGTGCCAGCAGCCTTCGCCTAGTTACAGGGCCTAATGAAAAACTGTTTTTT.

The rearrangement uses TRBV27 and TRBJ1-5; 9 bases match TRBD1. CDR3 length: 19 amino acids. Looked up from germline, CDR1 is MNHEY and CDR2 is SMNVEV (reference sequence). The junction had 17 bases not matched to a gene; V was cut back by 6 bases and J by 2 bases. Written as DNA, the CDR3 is TGTGCCAGCAGGCCCCCCTGGACAGGGGTAGGATTCGGCAATCAGCCCCAGCATTTT. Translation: CASRPPWTGVGFGNQPQHF.

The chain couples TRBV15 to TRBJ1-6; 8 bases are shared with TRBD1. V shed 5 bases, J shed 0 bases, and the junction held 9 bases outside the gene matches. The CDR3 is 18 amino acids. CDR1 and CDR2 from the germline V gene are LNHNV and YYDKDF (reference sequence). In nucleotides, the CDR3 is TGTGCCACCAGCCCCGGGACAGGATACGACTCCTATAATTCACCCCTCCACTTT. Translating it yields CATSPGTGYDSYNSPLHF.

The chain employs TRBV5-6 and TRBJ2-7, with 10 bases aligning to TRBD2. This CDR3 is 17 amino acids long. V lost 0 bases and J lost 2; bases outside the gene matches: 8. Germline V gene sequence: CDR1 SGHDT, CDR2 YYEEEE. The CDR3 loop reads CASSLDRTSGSTYEQYF. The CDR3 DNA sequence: TGTGCCAGCAGCTTGGATAGGACTAGCGGATCTACCTACGAGCAGTACTTC.

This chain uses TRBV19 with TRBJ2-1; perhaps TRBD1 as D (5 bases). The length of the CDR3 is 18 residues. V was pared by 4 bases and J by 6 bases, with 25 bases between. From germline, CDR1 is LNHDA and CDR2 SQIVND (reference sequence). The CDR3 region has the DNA TGTGCCAGTAGTAAAATAGGGGTTCTAACGGGTTCGGGCAATGAGCAGTTCTTC. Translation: CASSKIGVLTGSGNEQFF.

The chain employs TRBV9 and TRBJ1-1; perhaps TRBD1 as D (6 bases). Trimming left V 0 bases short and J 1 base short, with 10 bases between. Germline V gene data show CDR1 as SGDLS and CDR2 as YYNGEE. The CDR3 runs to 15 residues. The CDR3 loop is CASSVEGQRNTEAFF. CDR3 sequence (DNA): TGTGCCAGCAGCGTAGAAGGACAGCGGAACACTGAAGCTTTCTTT.

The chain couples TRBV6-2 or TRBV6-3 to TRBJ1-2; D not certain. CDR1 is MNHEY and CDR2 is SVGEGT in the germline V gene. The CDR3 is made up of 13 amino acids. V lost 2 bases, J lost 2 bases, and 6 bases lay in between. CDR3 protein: CASSYGQNYGYTF. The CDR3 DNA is TGTGCCAGCAGTTACGGGCAGAACTATGGCTACACCTTC.